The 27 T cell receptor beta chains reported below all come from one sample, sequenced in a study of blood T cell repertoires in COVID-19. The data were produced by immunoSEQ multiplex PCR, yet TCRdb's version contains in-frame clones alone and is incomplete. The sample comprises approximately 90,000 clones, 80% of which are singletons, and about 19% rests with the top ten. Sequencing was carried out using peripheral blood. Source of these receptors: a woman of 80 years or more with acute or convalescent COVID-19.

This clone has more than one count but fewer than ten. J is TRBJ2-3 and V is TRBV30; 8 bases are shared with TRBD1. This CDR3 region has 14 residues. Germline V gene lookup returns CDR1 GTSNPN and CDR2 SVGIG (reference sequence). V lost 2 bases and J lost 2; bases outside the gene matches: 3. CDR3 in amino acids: CAWSLTGATDTQYF. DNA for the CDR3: TGTGCCTGGAGTCTGACAGGGGCCACAGATACGCAGTATTTT.

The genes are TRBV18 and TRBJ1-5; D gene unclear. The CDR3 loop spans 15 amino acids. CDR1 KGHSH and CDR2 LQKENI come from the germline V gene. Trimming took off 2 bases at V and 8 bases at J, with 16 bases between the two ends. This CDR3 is CASSPSVGRWEPQHF. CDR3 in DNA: TGTGCCAGCTCACCATCAGTAGGCAGGTGGGAGCCCCAGCATTTT.

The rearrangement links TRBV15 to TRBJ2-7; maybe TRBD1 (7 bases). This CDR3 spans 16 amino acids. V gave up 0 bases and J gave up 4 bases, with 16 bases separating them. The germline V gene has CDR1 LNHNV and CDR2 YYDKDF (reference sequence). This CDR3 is CATSRDRGQGGYEQYF. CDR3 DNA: TGTGCCACCAGCAGAGATAGAGGGCAGGGGGGATACGAGCAGTACTTC. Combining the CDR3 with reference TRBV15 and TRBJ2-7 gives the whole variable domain DAMVIQNPRYQVTQFGKPVTLSCSQTLNHNVMYWYQQKSSQAPKLLFHYYDKDFNNEADTPDNFQSRRPNTSFCFLDIRSPGLGDTAMYLCATSRDRGQGGYEQYFGPGTRLTVT.

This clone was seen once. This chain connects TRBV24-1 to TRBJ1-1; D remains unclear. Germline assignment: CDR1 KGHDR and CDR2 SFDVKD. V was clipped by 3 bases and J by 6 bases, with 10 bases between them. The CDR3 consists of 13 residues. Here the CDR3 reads CATSDPDSAEAFF. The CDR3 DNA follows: TGTGCCACCAGTGATCCCGATAGTGCTGAAGCTTTCTTT.

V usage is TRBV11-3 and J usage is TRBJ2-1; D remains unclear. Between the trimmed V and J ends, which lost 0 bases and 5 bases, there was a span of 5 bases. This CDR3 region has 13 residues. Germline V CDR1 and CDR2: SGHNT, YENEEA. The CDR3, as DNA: TGTGCCAGCAGCTTAGACTTTCACAATGAGCAGTTCTTC. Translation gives CASSLDFHNEQFF.

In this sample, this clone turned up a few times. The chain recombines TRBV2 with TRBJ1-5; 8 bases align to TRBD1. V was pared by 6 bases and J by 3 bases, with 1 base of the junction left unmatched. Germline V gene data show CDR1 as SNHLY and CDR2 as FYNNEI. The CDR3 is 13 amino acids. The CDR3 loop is CASRGQANQPQHF. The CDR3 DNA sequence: TGTGCCAGCAGGGGACAGGCCAATCAGCCCCAGCATTTT.

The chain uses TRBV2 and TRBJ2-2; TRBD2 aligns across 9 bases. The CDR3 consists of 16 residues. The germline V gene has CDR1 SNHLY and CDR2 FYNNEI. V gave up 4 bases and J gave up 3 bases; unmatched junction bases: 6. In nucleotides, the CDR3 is TGTGCCAGCAGTGCCGGGACTAGCCGGTACACCGGGGAGCTGTTTTTT. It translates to CASSAGTSRYTGELFF.

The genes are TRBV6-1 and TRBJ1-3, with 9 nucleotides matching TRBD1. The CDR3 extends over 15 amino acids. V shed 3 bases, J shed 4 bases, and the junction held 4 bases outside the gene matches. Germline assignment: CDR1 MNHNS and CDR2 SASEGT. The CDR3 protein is CASSEGQGAGNTIYF. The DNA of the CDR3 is TGTGCCAGCAGTGAGGGACAGGGTGCGGGAAACACCATATATTTT.

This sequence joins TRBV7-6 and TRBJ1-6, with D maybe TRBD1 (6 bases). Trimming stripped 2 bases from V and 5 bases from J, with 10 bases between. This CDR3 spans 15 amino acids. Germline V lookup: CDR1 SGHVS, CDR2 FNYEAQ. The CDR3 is CASSLFTGNNSPLHF. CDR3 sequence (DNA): TGTGCCAGCAGCTTATTCACAGGGAATAATTCACCCCTCCACTTT.

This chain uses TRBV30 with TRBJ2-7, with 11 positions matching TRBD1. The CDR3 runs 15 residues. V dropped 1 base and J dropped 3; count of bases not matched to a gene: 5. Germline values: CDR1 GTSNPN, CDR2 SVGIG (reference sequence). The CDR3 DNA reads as TGTGCCTGGAGTGCCTTGGGACAGGGGGTCTACGAGCAGTACTTC. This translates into CAWSALGQGVYEQYF.

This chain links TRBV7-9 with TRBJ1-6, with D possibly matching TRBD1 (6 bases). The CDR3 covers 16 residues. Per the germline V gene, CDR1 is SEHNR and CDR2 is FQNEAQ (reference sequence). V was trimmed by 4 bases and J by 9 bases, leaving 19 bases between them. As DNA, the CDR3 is TGTGCCAGCAGCTCCTCCGGCGGGCTAGGGGGTTCACCCCTCCACTTT. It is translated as CASSSSGGLGGSPLHF.

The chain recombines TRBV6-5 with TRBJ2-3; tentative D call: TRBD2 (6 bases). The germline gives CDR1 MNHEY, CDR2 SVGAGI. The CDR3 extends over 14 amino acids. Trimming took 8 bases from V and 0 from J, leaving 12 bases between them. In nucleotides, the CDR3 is TGTGCCAGCGGTAGCGGCCCTAGCACAGATACGCAGTATTTT. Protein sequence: CASGSGPSTDTQYF.

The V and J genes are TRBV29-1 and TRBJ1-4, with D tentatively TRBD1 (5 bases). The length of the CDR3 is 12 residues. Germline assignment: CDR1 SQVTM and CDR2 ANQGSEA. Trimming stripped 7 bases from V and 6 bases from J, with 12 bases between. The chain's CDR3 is CSAHLTDEKLFF. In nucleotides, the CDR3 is TGCAGCGCTCACTTGACAGATGAAAAACTGTTTTTT.

The CDR3 here is CASSLQPGAYNEQFF. CDR3 nucleotide sequence: TGCGCCAGCAGCTTGCAACCAGGGGCCTACAATGAGCAGTTCTTC. The chain uses TRBV5-1 and TRBJ2-1; tentative D call: TRBD1 (6 bases). V was trimmed by 1 base and J by 2 bases, leaving 10 bases between them. Germline V gene data show CDR1 as SGHRS and CDR2 as YFSETQ. There are 15 residues in the CDR3.

CDR3 in amino acids: CASSAGQSLGTQYF. The CDR3, as DNA: TGCGCCAGCAGTGCTGGACAGTCTCTAGGGACCCAGTACTTC. This chain joins TRBV10-1 and TRBJ2-5; D possibly corresponds to TRBD1 (6 bases). V lost 4 bases, J lost 7 bases, and 16 bases lay in between. CDR3 size: 14 residues. Germline V lookup: CDR1 WNHNN, CDR2 SYGVQD (reference sequence).

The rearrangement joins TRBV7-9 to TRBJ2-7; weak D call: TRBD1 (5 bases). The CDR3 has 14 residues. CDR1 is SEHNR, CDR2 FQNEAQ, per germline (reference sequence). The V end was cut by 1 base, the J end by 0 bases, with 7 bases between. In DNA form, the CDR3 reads TGTGCCAGCAGCTTAGGACAGTCCTCCTACGAGCAGTACTTC. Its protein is CASSLGQSSYEQYF. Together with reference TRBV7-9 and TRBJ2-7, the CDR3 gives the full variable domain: DTGVSQNPRHKITKRGQNVTFRCDPISEHNRLYWYRQTLGQGPEFLTYFQNEAQLEKSRLLSDRFSAERPKGSFSTLEIQRTEQGDSAMYLCASSLGQSSYEQYFGPGTRLTVT.

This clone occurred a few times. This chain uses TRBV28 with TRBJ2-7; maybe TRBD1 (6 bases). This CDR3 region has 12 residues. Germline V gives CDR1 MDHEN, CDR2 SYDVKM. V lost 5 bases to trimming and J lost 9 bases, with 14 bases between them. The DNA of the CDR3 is TGTGCCAGCAGTACAGGGCCCCTTGGGCAGTACTTC. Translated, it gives CASSTGPLGQYF.

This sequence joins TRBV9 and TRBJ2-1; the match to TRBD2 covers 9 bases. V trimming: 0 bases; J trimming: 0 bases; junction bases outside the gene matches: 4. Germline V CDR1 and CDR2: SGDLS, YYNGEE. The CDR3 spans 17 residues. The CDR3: CASSVVLSGSSYNEQFF. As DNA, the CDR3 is TGTGCCAGCAGCGTAGTCCTTAGCGGGAGCTCCTACAATGAGCAGTTCTTC.

The CDR3, as DNA: TGTGCCAGCAGCCCCCGACGGAGCGGGAGAACAGATACGCAGTATTTT. Amino acids: CASSPRRSGRTDTQYF. V and J are TRBV7-2 and TRBJ2-3, with 8 bases that match TRBD2. V lost 5 bases and J lost 3; bases outside the gene matches: 10. The germline gives CDR1 SGHTA, CDR2 FQGNSA. The CDR3 is 16 amino acids.

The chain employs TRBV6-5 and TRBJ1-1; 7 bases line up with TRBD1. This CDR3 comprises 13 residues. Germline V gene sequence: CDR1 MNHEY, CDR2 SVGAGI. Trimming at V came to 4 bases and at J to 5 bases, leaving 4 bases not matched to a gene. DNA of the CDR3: TGTGCCAGCAGTTTAATCAGGGGGACTGAAGCTTTCTTT. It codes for CASSLIRGTEAFF.

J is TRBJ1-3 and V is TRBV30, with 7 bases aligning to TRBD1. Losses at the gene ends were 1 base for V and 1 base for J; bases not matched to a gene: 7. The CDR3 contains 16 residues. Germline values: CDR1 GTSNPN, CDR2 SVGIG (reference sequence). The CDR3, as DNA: TGTGCCTGGAGTGCCGTGGGACAGCGTTCTGGAAACACCATATATTTT. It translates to CAWSAVGQRSGNTIYF. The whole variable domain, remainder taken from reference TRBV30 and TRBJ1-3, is SQTIHQWPATLVQPVGSPLSLECTVEGTSNPNLYWYRQAAGRGLQLLFYSVGIGQISSEVPQNLSASRPQDRQFILSSKKLLLSDSGFYLCAWSAVGQRSGNTIYFGEGSWLTVV.

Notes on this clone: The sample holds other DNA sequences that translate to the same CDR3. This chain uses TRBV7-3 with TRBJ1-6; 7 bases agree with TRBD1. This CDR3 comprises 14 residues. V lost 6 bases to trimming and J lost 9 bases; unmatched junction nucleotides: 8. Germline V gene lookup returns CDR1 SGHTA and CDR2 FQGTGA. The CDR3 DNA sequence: TGTGCCAGCAGTCTCAGGGGGGTGGGTTCACCCCTCCACTTT. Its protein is CASSLRGVGSPLHF.

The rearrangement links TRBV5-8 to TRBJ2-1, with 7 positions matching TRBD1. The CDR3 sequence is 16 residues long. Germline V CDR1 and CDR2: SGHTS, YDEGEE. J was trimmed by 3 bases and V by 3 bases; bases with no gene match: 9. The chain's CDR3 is CASSSPGTAFYNEQFF. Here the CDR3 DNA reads TGTGCCAGCAGCTCCCCCGGGACAGCTTTCTACAATGAGCAGTTCTTC.

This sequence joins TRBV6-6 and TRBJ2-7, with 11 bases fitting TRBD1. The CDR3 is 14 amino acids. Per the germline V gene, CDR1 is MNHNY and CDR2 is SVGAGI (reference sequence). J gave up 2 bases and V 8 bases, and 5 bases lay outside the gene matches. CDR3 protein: CASALDRGPYEQYF. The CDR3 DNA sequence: TGTGCCAGCGCCTTGGACAGGGGGCCCTACGAGCAGTACTTC.

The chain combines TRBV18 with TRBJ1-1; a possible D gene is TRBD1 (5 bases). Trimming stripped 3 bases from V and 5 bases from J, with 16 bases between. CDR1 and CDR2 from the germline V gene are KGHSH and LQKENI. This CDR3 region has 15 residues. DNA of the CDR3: TGTGCCAGCTCACCCCCAAGGGGCGCGGGGACTGAAGCTTTCTTT. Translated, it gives CASSPPRGAGTEAFF. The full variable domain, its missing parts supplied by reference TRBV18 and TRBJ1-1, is NAGVMQNPRHLVRRRGQEARLRCSPMKGHSHVYWYRQLPEEGLKFMVYLQKENIIDESGMPKERFSAEFPKEGPSILRIQQVVRGDSAAYFCASSPPRGAGTEAFFGQGTRLTVV.

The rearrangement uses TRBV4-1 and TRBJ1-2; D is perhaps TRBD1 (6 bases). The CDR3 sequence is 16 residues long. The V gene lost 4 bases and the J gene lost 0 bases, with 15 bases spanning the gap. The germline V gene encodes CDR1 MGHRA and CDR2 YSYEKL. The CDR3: CASSRLQGFSNYGYTF. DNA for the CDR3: TGCGCCAGCAGCCGCCTCCAGGGGTTTTCTAACTATGGCTACACCTTC.

DNA of the CDR3: TGTGCCAGCAGCCAAAGGGGCGCGGCCTCTGGGGCCAACGTCCTGACTTTC. Its translation is CASSQRGAASGANVLTF. V gene TRBV4-2 combines with J gene TRBJ2-6; maybe TRBD1 (5 bases). From germline, CDR1 is LGHNA and CDR2 YNFKEQ. The V end was cut by 2 bases, the J end by 0 bases, with 11 bases between. The CDR3 runs 17 residues.